These T cell receptor beta chains were read from a single sample in a study of shared clonotypes between healthy human individuals. Using immunoSEQ multiplex PCR, the repertoire was profiled, and TCRdb retains in-frame clones only, with some absent. The table shows about 520,000 clones, with about 96% occurring only once. The sample taken for sequencing was naive CD4+ T cells sorted from blood. All receptors come from a woman in her twenties or thirties in good health. CDR3s include the opening cysteine and the closing phenylalanine or tryptophan. D genes are given only for firm matches. Clone sizes are given selectively: once, few, many, or a class where the clone is expanded.

v_call	d_call	j_call	clone_size	cdr3_nt	cdr3_aa
TRBV30	TRBD2	TRBJ2-3	NA	TGTGCCTGGAGAAGGAGACTAGCGGGAGGGCCGGGCACAGATACGCAGTATTTT	CAWRRRLAGGPGTDTQYF
TRBV18	TRBD1	TRBJ2-3	NA	TGTGCCAGCTCACCCCGGTTACAGGGGCCCACAGATACGCAGTATTTT	CASSPRLQGPTDTQYF
TRBV2	TRBD1	TRBJ1-1	NA	TGTGCCAGCAGTGCGGGAGTGACAGGGGCTTTCTTT	CASSAGVTGAFF
TRBV5-1	TRBD1	TRBJ1-2	NA	TGCGCCAGCAGCAGCCGACAGGGGGGATCCTATGGCTACACCTTC	CASSSRQGGSYGYTF
TRBV15	NA	TRBJ1-5	NA	TGTGCCACCTCATTCGGGAAGGGCCAGCCCCAGCATTTT	CATSFGKGQPQHF
TRBV11-2	NA	TRBJ2-5	NA	TGTGCCAGCAGCCCTCCCTCAGGGACCCAGTACTTC	CASSPPSGTQYF
TRBV18	NA	TRBJ2-6	NA	TGTGCCAGCTCATCGCAAGACTCTGGGGCCAACGTCCTGACTTTC	CASSSQDSGANVLTF
TRBV15	TRBD2	TRBJ2-7	NA	TGTGCCACCAGCAGAGATCGGGCTAGCGGGAGCTACGAGCAGTACTTC	CATSRDRASGSYEQYF
TRBV5-1	NA	TRBJ2-3	NA	TGCGCCAGCAGCCTCCAGACTAGCACAGATACGCAGTATTTT	CASSLQTSTDTQYF
TRBV27	NA	TRBJ1-3	NA	TGTGCCAGCAGTTTACACGGCACCTCTGGAAACACCATATATTTT	CASSLHGTSGNTIYF
TRBV5-1	NA	TRBJ2-1	NA	TGCGCCAGCAGCCCCGGACAATTGGCTGAGCAGTTCTTC	CASSPGQLAEQFF
TRBV10-3	NA	TRBJ2-3	NA	TGTGCCATCAGTGAGTTAGATACGCAGTATTTT	CAISELDTQYF
TRBV6-5	TRBD2	TRBJ2-1	NA	TGTGCCAGCAGTTACTCTCTAGCGGGACCCTACAATGAGCAGTTCTTC	CASSYSLAGPYNEQFF
TRBV29-1	TRBD2	TRBJ2-3	NA	TGCAGCGTTGAAAAACTAGCGGGACCTGGGGATACGCAGTATTTT	CSVEKLAGPGDTQYF
TRBV28	NA	TRBJ2-3	once	TGTGCCAGCAGTTTCCGGTCCGGCACAGATACGCAGTATTTT	CASSFRSGTDTQYF
TRBV5-1	NA	TRBJ1-5	NA	TGCGCCAGCAGCTTGACGATAAATCAGCCCCAGCATTTT	CASSLTINQPQHF
TRBV18	NA	TRBJ2-5	NA	TGTGCCAGCTCACCACCGGTGCGGGAGACCCAGTACTTC	CASSPPVRETQYF
TRBV18	NA	TRBJ2-3	NA	TGTGCCAGCTCACCAGGGACTTACCGTTTCTGGGATACGCAGTATTTT	CASSPGTYRFWDTQYF
TRBV27	NA	TRBJ2-7	NA	TGTGCCAGCAGCACCGGGACGCCTACCTACGAGCAGTACTTC	CASSTGTPTYEQYF
TRBV9	NA	TRBJ1-4	NA	TGTGCCAGCAGCGTTTTTGCAACTAATGAAAAACTGTTTTTT	CASSVFATNEKLFF
TRBV2	NA	TRBJ2-2	NA	TGTGCCAGCAGTGAATTTGGTGAAAACACCGGGGAGCTGTTTTTT	CASSEFGENTGELFF
TRBV11-1	NA	TRBJ2-7	once	TGTGCCAGCAGCTTCGAACTGAGAGCCTACGAGCAGTACTTC	CASSFELRAYEQYF
TRBV2	NA	TRBJ2-3	NA	TGTGCCAGCAGTGAAGAATCCACAGATACGCAGTATTTT	CASSEESTDTQYF
TRBV18	NA	TRBJ1-1	NA	TGTGCCAGCTCACCAGGGTTAGGATTTGGCACTGAAGCTTTCTTT	CASSPGLGFGTEAFF
TRBV9	TRBD2	TRBJ2-7	NA	TGTGCCAGCAGCGTAGCGGCTAGCGGGATGTACGAGCAGTACTTC	CASSVAASGMYEQYF
TRBV5-1	NA	TRBJ2-7	NA	TGCGCCAGCAGCTTGTGGAAGGGCGACGAGCAGTACTTC	CASSLWKGDEQYF
TRBV27	NA	TRBJ2-7	NA	TGTGCCAGCAGTGTGACAGGAGACCTCTACGAGCAGTACTTC	CASSVTGDLYEQYF
TRBV12-5	NA	TRBJ2-1	once	TGTGCTAGTGGTTTGGTACTACCCTCCGTCGGGCCACCGACCTACAATGAGCAGTTCTTC	CASGLVLPSVGPPTYNEQFF
TRBV5-1	NA	TRBJ1-2	once	TGCGCCAGCAGCTTCCTTCAGGGAAGAGGAAACTATGGCTACACCTTC	CASSFLQGRGNYGYTF
TRBV12-2	NA	TRBJ1-4	NA	TGTGCAAGTCGCTCGAAGGGGTGGTCTAATGAAAAACTGTTTTTT	CASRSKGWSNEKLFF
TRBV19	NA	TRBJ1-5	NA	TGTGCCAGTAGGAGGGGGATTTATAGCAATCAGCCCCAGCATTTT	CASRRGIYSNQPQHF
TRBV7-2	NA	TRBJ1-1	NA	TGTGCCAGCAGCTTAGTACGGTGGGGCGGAATGAACACTGAAGCTTTCTTT	CASSLVRWGGMNTEAFF
TRBV6-5	NA	TRBJ2-7	NA	TGTGCCAGCAGTTACTCATCTGGGAGTCTCGAGCAGTACTTC	CASSYSSGSLEQYF
TRBV5-6	NA	TRBJ1-1	NA	TGTGCCAGCAGCTTGGACGGGGGGCGGAGCACTGAAGCTTTCTTT	CASSLDGGRSTEAFF
TRBV28	NA	TRBJ2-7	NA	TGTGCCAGCAGGCAAAGTGGCCCCCTTAGCTACGAGCAGTACTTC	CASRQSGPLSYEQYF
TRBV6-1	NA	TRBJ1-2	NA	TGTGCCAGCAGTGTAGGCAGGCGGTTGGGAGGCTACACCTTC	CASSVGRRLGGYTF
TRBV28	NA	TRBJ1-2	NA	TGTGCCAGCGAGACAGGTCCCACCGGTTATGGCTACACCTTC	CASETGPTGYGYTF
TRBV7-6	TRBD2	TRBJ2-1	once	TGTGCCAGCAGCAAGACTAGCGGGACAATCCTACACAATGAGCAGTTCTTC	CASSKTSGTILHNEQFF